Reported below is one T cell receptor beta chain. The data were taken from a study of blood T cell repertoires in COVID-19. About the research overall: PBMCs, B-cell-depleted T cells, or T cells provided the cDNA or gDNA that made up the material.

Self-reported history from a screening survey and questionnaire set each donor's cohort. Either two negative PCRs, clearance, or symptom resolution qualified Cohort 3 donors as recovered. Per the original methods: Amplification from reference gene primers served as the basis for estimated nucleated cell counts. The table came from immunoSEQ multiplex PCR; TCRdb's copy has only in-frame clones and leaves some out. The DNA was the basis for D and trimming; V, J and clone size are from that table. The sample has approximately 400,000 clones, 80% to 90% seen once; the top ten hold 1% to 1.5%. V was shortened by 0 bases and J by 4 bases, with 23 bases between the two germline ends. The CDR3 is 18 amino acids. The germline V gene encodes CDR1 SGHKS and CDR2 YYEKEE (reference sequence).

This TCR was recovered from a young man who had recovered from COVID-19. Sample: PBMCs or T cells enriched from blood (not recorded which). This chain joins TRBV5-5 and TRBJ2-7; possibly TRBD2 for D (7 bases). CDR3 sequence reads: CASSLARGGGRTWYEQYF. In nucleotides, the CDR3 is TGTGCCAGCAGCTTGGCCCGTGGGGGGGGGCGAACTTGGTACGAGCAGTACTTC.